These 15 T cell receptor beta chains came from one sample sequenced in a study of response to subunit inactivated influenza vaccine. From the RT-PCR reads, TCRdb called clonotypes with MiXCR, one entry per CDR3 protein. This repertoire shows about 500,000 distinct CDR3 sequences, more than 15% found once; its top ten account for 3%. The sequences come from CD4+ T cells sorted from PBMCs, collected less than 30 months after vaccination. Receptors originate from a man aged 50 to 69 who received an inactivated influenza vaccine.

The V gene is TRBV28, the J gene TRBJ2-3; D is uncertain. The V end was cut by 5 bases, the J end by 1 base, with 16 bases between. The length of the CDR3 is 16 residues. Germline CDR1 reads MDHEN; CDR2 reads SYDVKM. The CDR3 bases are TGTGCCAGCAGTACCTTTCGCCGGGTGGGCACAGATACGCAGTATTTT. Protein sequence: CASSTFRRVGTDTQYF.

This clonotype has only a few counts. This rearrangement joins TRBV12-3 or TRBV12-4 to TRBJ2-7; D unresolved. CDR3 length: 12 amino acids. The ends were cut back, 6 bases at V and 5 bases at J, with 11 bases in the middle. The CDR3 reads CASRFVSDEQYF. Written as DNA, the CDR3 is TGTGCCAGCAGATTTGTGTCCGACGAGCAGTACTTC.

This sequence joins TRBV18 and TRBJ2-5; D assignment may be TRBD1 or TRBD2 (5 bases each). Per germline, CDR1 KGHSH and CDR2 LQKENI. The CDR3 has 12 amino acids. V lost 3 bases to trimming and J lost 7 bases, with 9 bases between them. The CDR3 region has the DNA TGTGCCAGCTCACCCGACAGCGGGACCCAGTACTTC. This sequence encodes CASSPDSGTQYF.

This clonotype was seen just once. The chain joins TRBV7-2 to TRBJ2-5, with D perhaps given as TRBD1 or TRBD2 (5 bases each). This CDR3 comprises 17 residues. Looked up from germline, CDR1 is SGHTA and CDR2 is FQGNSA. V shed 1 base and J shed 4 bases, with 19 bases lying between them. CDR3 residues: CASSLGAGGVRGETQYF. CDR3 sequence (DNA): TGTGCCAGCAGCTTAGGCGCAGGCGGCGTGAGGGGAGAGACCCAGTACTTC.

A few counts support this clonotype. V usage is TRBV9 and J usage is TRBJ2-7; possibly TRBD2 for D (5 bases). The CDR3 is made up of 14 amino acids. Germline loops: CDR1 SGDLS, CDR2 YYNGEE. Trimming took 3 bases from V and 0 from J, leaving 10 bases between them. The CDR3 spells CASSGGLLSYEQYF. In DNA, the CDR3 is TGTGCCAGCAGCGGCGGACTTCTCTCCTACGAGCAGTACTTC.

This clonotype was seen only a few times. The chain has TRBV5-1 and TRBJ2-1, with a possible D match to TRBD1 (5 bases). The CDR3 has 15 amino acids. CDR1 SGHRS and CDR2 YFSETQ come from the germline V gene. V lost 2 bases and J lost 2, with 11 bases in between. In DNA form, the CDR3 reads TGCGCCAGCAGCTTCCAGGGCACGGCCTACAATGAGCAGTTCTTC. It yields the protein CASSFQGTAYNEQFF.

The rearrangement links TRBV10-3 to TRBJ1-1; TRBD1 agrees at 10 bases. This CDR3 has 16 amino acids. Germline CDR1 is ENHRY and CDR2 is SYGVKD. Losses at the gene ends were 6 bases for V and 11 bases for J; bases not matched to a gene: 18. The CDR3 reads CAISRTGGRSALYAFF. The CDR3 bases are TGTGCCATCAGCCGGACAGGGGGACGCTCTGCGCTCTACGCTTTCTTT.

The chain combines TRBV11-2 with TRBJ2-7, with D possibly matching TRBD2 (5 bases). This CDR3 contains 14 residues. V was clipped by 4 bases and J by 3 bases, with 13 bases between them. Per germline, CDR1 SGHAT and CDR2 FQNNGV. Written as DNA, the CDR3 is TGTGCCAGCAGCTCCCGTGAGGGTTACTACGAGCAGTACTTC. The encoded protein is CASSSREGYYEQYF.

This clonotype was found a few times. This chain joins TRBV20-1 and TRBJ1-5; D is undetermined. This CDR3 has 14 residues. Germline CDR1 is DFQATT and CDR2 is SNEGSKA (reference sequence). Trimming pared 2 bases from V and 3 bases from J, leaving 11 bases between. This CDR3 reads CSARSGKLNQPQHF. DNA for the CDR3: TGCAGTGCTAGAAGCGGGAAACTCAATCAGCCCCAGCATTTT.

This clonotype was detected many times. The chain has TRBV12-3 or TRBV12-4 and TRBJ1-2; D uncertain. The CDR3 totals 12 residues. The V end lost 3 bases, the J end lost 8 bases, and 10 bases lay between the germline ends. CDR3 in DNA: TGTGCCAGCAGTTTTGGTTCGTTCGGCTACACCTTC. Translation: CASSFGSFGYTF.

This clonotype was seen many times. The rearrangement uses TRBV7-2 and TRBJ2-3, with D possibly TRBD2 on 6 matching bases. The germline V gene has CDR1 SGHTA and CDR2 FQGNSA. V lost 5 bases and J 2 bases, leaving 14 bases between the germline ends. The CDR3 has 15 residues. The CDR3 bases are TGTGCCAGCAGCGCGAGCGGGTCACCCACAGATACGCAGTATTTT. It yields the protein CASSASGSPTDTQYF. Full variable domain (remainder filled in from reference TRBV7-2 and TRBJ2-3): GAGVSQSPSNKVTEKGKDVELRCDPISGHTALYWYRQSLGQGLEFLIYFQGNSAPDKSGLPSDRFSAERTGGSVSTLTIQRTQQEDSAVYLCASSASGSPTDTQYFGPGTRLTVL.

This clonotype was seen a handful of times. The V gene is TRBV12-3 or TRBV12-4, the J gene TRBJ1-1, with D possibly matching TRBD1 (6 bases). V was cut by 6 bases and J by 7 bases, with 18 bases left in between. The CDR3 sequence is 14 residues long. The CDR3 nucleotides are TGTGCCAGCAGAGGCCGCGGACAGCGTGATGAAGCTTTCTTT. Amino acid sequence: CASRGRGQRDEAFF.

The chain recombines TRBV12-3 or TRBV12-4 with TRBJ2-3, with D possibly called TRBD1 or TRBD2 (7 bases each). This CDR3 has 15 amino acids. With 2 bases removed from V and 4 bases from J, the gap between germline ends came to 13 bases. CDR3 bases: TGTGCCAGCAGTTTATCGCAGGGGGGGCCAGATACGCAGTATTTT. Amino acid sequence: CASSLSQGGPDTQYF.

This chain connects TRBV6-2 or TRBV6-3 to TRBJ1-1; 7 positions agree with TRBD1. After removal of 2 bases from V and 1 base from J, the junction contained 4 bases not matched to a gene. Looked up from germline, CDR1 is MNHEY and CDR2 is SVGEGT. The CDR3 loop spans 15 amino acids. CDR3 nucleotide sequence: TGTGCCAGCAGTTACGACAGGGTGCAGAACACTGAAGCTTTCTTT. This codes for CASSYDRVQNTEAFF.

This clonotype has a handful of counts. This sequence joins TRBV20-1 and TRBJ2-5; the match to TRBD2 covers 7 bases. Germline CDR1 reads DFQATT; CDR2 reads SNEGSKA (reference sequence). Losses at the gene ends were 3 bases for V and 3 bases for J; bases not matched to a gene: 13. The CDR3 has 16 residues. Here the CDR3 reads CSASVVWGGVKETQYF. DNA for the CDR3: TGCAGTGCTAGTGTAGTTTGGGGAGGGGTTAAAGAGACCCAGTACTTC.